Following are 8 T cell receptor beta chains from one sample sequenced in a study of T cells in Graves' hyperthyroidism and ophthalmopathy. Amplification targeted TCR beta CDR3 regions from RNA transcripts. Initially, a first-round RT-PCR of the TCR CDR3 employed the HTBI primer set. Via MiXCR, TCRdb re-called the multiplex PCR reads, giving one row per CDR3 protein. The data hold some 490,000 distinct CDR3 sequences, with roughly 16% observed a single time. The sequenced sample was blood. The receptor source for this set is a woman aged 25 to 39 with Graves' ophthalmopathy.

The gene calls are TRBV3-1 and TRBJ1-5; D possibly corresponds to TRBD1 (5 bases). Germline V lookup: CDR1 LGHDT, CDR2 YNNKEL (reference sequence). The CDR3 extends over 12 amino acids. Trimming left V 3 bases short and J 7 bases short, with 7 bases between. The CDR3 is CASSHTGQPQHF. For the CDR3, the DNA is TGTGCCAGCAGCCACACAGGCCAGCCCCAGCATTTT.

This clonotype has ten or more counts. The chain joins TRBV20-1 to TRBJ2-1; no clear D gene. V was shortened by 6 bases and J by 7 bases, with 10 bases between the two germline ends. Germline-derived CDR1 and CDR2 are DFQATT and SNEGSKA (reference sequence). This CDR3 spans 11 amino acids. The CDR3 region is CSAQDVNEQFF. The CDR3, as DNA: TGCAGTGCCCAGGACGTTAATGAGCAGTTCTTC.

The genes are TRBV7-2 and TRBJ2-2; D call uncertain. CDR1 SGHTA and CDR2 FQGNSA come from the germline V gene. CDR3 length: 15 residues. V shed 1 base and J shed 1 base, with 7 bases lying between them. CDR3 region: CASSLEAKNTGELFF. CDR3 nucleotides: TGTGCCAGCAGCTTAGAGGCTAAGAACACCGGGGAGCTGTTTTTT.

This clonotype was recorded at least ten times. Just one base apart from a much larger clone, this may be a read error. The chain combines TRBV12-3 or TRBV12-4 with TRBJ1-5, with D uncertain. The CDR3 runs to 14 residues. Trimming left V 2 bases short and J 7 bases short, with 12 bases between. The CDR3 spells CASSLRPVGQPQHF. The CDR3 DNA reads TGTGCCAGCAGTTTAAGGCCGGTAGGACAGCCCCAGCATTTT.

The V call is TRBV7-2, the J call TRBJ2-6; D is uncertain. The V end lost 1 base, the J end lost 2 bases, and 9 bases lay between the germline ends. This CDR3 region has 16 residues. The V gene's germline CDR1 is SGHTA and CDR2 FQGNSA. The CDR3 nucleotides are TGTGCCAGCAGCTTAGTTCTAAGGGCTGGGGCCAACGTCCTGACTTTC. It specifies CASSLVLRAGANVLTF.

This clonotype was observed a handful of times. V is TRBV28 and J is TRBJ1-5, with D perhaps TRBD1 (6 bases). The length of the CDR3 is 15 residues. Trimming left V 6 bases short and J 5 bases short, with 17 bases between. The V gene's germline CDR1 is MDHEN and CDR2 SYDVKM. DNA of the CDR3: TGTGCCAGCAGGAACCGCGGGACAAATTATCAGCCCCAGCATTTT. Translated: CASRNRGTNYQPQHF.

This clonotype occurred many times. The genes are TRBV11-2 and TRBJ2-5, with 8 bases matching TRBD1. Germline-derived CDR1 and CDR2 are SGHAT and FQNNGV. The CDR3 covers 14 residues. Trimming took 5 bases from V and 5 from J; bases not matched to a gene: 7. CDR3 amino acids: CASSTRQGKETQYF. The DNA for the CDR3 is TGTGCCAGCAGCACGCGACAGGGGAAGGAGACCCAGTACTTC.

This clonotype has ten or more counts. The genes are TRBV6-2 or TRBV6-3 and TRBJ2-1; 10 nucleotides agree with TRBD2. V lost 3 bases to trimming and J lost 8 bases; unmatched junction nucleotides: 7. The CDR3 runs 15 residues. Per germline, CDR1 MNHEY and CDR2 SVGEGT. CDR3 sequence: CASSYSGLASDEQFF. In DNA, the CDR3 is TGTGCCAGCAGTTATTCGGGACTAGCGAGCGATGAGCAGTTCTTC.